This entry features one T cell receptor beta chain sequence. Its antigen is unidentified. The CDR3 has 16 amino acids. CDR1 and CDR2 from the germline V gene are MDHEN and SYDVKM. The V end lost 4 bases, the J end lost 4 bases, and 16 bases lay between the germline ends. The sample originates from a study of CD8+ T cells in alopecia areata. Study results and limitations: Scalp samples also yield sequences from resident alphabeta T cells of normal skin.

Once RNA had been extracted, it was reverse transcribed into cDNA to act as the sequencing template. Clones were read by immunoSEQ multiplex PCR, and TCRdb kept only the in-frame ones, dropping some. The table shows tens of thousands of clones, with more than 55% occurring only once. The specimen sequenced was NKG2D-high CD8+ T cells sorted from blood. The chain uses TRBV28 and TRBJ1-4; a weak D match, TRBD1 (5 bases). This receptor was taken from a human donor with alopecia areata. In DNA, the CDR3 is TGTGCCAGCAGTTGGAGTCTGGGACCCGTTAATGAAAAACTGTTTTTT. This sequence encodes CASSWSLGPVNEKLFF. Full variable domain (remainder filled in from reference TRBV28 and TRBJ1-4): DVKVTQSSRYLVKRTGEKVFLECVQDMDHENMFWYRQDPGLGLRLIYFSYDVKMKEKGDIPEGYSVSREKKERFSLILESASTNQTSMYLCASSWSLGPVNEKLFFGSGTQLSVL.